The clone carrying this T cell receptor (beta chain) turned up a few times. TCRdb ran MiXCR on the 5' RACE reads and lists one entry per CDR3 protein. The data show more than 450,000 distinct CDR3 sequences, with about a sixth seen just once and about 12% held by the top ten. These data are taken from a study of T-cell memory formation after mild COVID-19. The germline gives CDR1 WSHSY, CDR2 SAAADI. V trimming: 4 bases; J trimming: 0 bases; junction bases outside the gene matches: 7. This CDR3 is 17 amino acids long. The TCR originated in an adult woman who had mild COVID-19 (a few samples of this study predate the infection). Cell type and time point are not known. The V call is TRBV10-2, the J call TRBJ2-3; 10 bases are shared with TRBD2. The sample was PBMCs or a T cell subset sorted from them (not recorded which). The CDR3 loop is CASSALAGGASTDTQYF. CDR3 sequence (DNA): TGCGCCAGCAGTGCCTTAGCGGGGGGTGCTAGCACAGATACGCAGTATTTT.